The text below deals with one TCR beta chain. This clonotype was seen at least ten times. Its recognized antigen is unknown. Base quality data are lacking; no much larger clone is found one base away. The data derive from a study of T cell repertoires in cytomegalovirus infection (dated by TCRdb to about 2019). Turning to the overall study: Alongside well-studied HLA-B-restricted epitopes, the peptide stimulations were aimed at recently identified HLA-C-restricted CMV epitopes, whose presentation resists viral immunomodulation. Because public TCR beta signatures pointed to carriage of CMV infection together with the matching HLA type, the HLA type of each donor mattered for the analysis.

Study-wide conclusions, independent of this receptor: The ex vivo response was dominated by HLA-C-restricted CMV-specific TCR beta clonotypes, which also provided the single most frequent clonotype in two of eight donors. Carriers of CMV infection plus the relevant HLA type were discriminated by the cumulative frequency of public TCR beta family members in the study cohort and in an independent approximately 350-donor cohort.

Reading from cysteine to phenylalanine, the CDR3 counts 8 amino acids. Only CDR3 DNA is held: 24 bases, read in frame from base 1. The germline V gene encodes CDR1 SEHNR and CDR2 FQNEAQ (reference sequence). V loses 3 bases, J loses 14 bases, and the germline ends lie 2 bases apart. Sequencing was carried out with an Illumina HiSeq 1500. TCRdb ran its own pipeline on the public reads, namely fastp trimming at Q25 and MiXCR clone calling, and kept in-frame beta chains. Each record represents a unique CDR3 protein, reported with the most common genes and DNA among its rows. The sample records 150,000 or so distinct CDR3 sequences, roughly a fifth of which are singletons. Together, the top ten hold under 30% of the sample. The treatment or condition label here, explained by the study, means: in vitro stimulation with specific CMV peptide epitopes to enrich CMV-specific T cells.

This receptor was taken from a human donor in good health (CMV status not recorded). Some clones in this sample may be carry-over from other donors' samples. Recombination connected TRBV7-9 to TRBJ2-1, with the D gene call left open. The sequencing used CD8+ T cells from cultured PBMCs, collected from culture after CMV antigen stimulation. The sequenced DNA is TGTGCCAGCAGCTTGGAGTTCTTC. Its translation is CASSLEFF.